Shown below are 17 T cell receptor beta chains from a single sample sequenced in a study of B cell selection in AIRE deficiency. Only in-frame clones appear in the TCRdb table, and some are missing; sequencing was by immunoSEQ multiplex PCR. The table lists around 24,000 clones, roughly 95% of them singletons. Sorting defined conventional CD4 T cells as CD4+CD127+. Sequencing was done on a sample of CD4+CD127+ conventional T cells sorted from PBMCs. The source of these receptors is a human donor in good health.

The chain combines TRBV2 with TRBJ2-3; possible D gene TRBD1, 10 bases. The CDR3 is 14 residues long. With 11 bases removed from V and 4 bases from J, the gap between germline ends came to 19 bases. Germline CDR1 is SNHLY and CDR2 is FYNNEI. In DNA form, the CDR3 reads TGTGCCGGCGGGGGGGACAGGGGATCAGATACGCAGTATTTT. Translation gives CAGGGDRGSDTQYF. Full variable domain (missing parts from reference TRBV2 and TRBJ2-3): EPEVTQTPSHQVTQMGQEVILRCVPISNHLYFYWYRQILGQKVEFLVSFYNNEISEKSEIFDDQFSVERPDGSNFTLKIRSTKLEDSAMYFCAGGGDRGSDTQYFGPGTRLTVL.

This clone was counted a few times. The chain couples TRBV7-3 to TRBJ2-6, with 7 bases identical to TRBD1. Germline loops: CDR1 SGHTA, CDR2 FQGTGA. This CDR3 region has 16 residues. Germline trimming cut 3 bases from V and 4 bases from J; bases unmatched to any gene: 6. DNA of the CDR3: TGTGCCAGCAGCTTGACAGGGAGCGCCGGGGCCAACGTCCTGACTTTC. It yields the protein CASSLTGSAGANVLTF.

The V and J genes are TRBV25-1 and TRBJ1-2; tentative D call: TRBD1 (6 bases). The CDR3 has 15 residues. CDR1 is MGHDK, CDR2 SYGVNS, per germline. V gave up 3 bases and J gave up 4 bases, with 15 bases separating them. CDR3 sequence: CASSDRGVISYGYTF. The CDR3 bases are TGTGCCAGCAGTGACAGGGGCGTTATTTCCTATGGCTACACCTTC.

The V gene is TRBV29-1, the J gene TRBJ2-3, with D maybe TRBD2 (6 bases). The CDR3 contains 12 residues. Germline-derived CDR1 and CDR2 are SQVTM and ANQGSEA. V lost 4 bases, J lost 6 bases, and 11 bases lay in between. The CDR3 DNA follows: TGCAGCGTTGTACCTAGCGTCGATACGCAGTATTTT. Translation gives CSVVPSVDTQYF.

The rearrangement joins TRBV5-6 to TRBJ1-1, with unresolved D. Trimming shortened V by 0 bases and J by 1 base, and 7 bases separated the two germline ends. Germline V gene sequence: CDR1 SGHDT, CDR2 YYEEEE. The CDR3 is 14 amino acids. The CDR3 nucleotides are TGTGCCAGCAGCTTGGGTGTGCAGAACACTGAAGCTTTCTTT. Protein: CASSLGVQNTEAFF. The full variable domain, rest sourced from reference TRBV5-6 and TRBJ1-1, is DAGVTQSPTHLIKTRGQQVTLRCSPKSGHDTVSWYQQALGQGPQFIFQYYEEEERQRGNFPDRFSGHQFPNYSSELNVNALLLGDSALYLCASSLGVQNTEAFFGQGTRLTVV.

The chain recombines TRBV10-3 with TRBJ2-3; TRBD1 aligns across 8 bases. V shed 4 bases, J shed 5 bases, and the junction held 5 bases outside the gene matches. Germline lookup yields CDR1 ENHRY and CDR2 SYGVKD. The CDR3 totals 14 residues. The CDR3 reads CAISGQGRGDTQYF. DNA for the CDR3: TGTGCCATCAGTGGACAGGGGCGCGGAGATACGCAGTATTTT.

The gene calls are TRBV7-9 and TRBJ1-1; D may be TRBD1 (6 bases). Deletions cut 2 bases from V and 5 bases from J, with 12 bases between. CDR1 is SEHNR, CDR2 FQNEAQ, per germline (reference sequence). CDR3 length: 14 residues. DNA for the CDR3: TGTGCCAGCAGCTTAATGAAGGGGGGAACTGAAGCTTTCTTT. Its protein product is CASSLMKGGTEAFF.

This clone was observed once. This chain connects TRBV7-9 to TRBJ1-5, with D uncertain. This CDR3 spans 13 amino acids. With 3 bases removed from V and 0 bases from J, the gap between germline ends came to 3 bases. Germline CDR1 reads SEHNR; CDR2 reads FQNEAQ (reference sequence). DNA for the CDR3: TGTGCCAGCAGCTTTAATAGCAATCAGCCCCAGCATTTT. Translating gives CASSFNSNQPQHF. Full variable domain (missing parts from reference TRBV7-9 and TRBJ1-5): DTGVSQNPRHKITKRGQNVTFRCDPISEHNRLYWYRQTLGQGPEFLTYFQNEAQLEKSRLLSDRFSAERPKGSFSTLEIQRTEQGDSAMYLCASSFNSNQPQHFGDGTRLSIL.

This clone was seen more than once but under ten times. This sequence joins TRBV28 and TRBJ1-2, with 7 bases fitting TRBD1. The CDR3 is 16 amino acids. Per the germline V gene, CDR1 is MDHEN and CDR2 is SYDVKM. V lost 0 bases to trimming and J lost 3 bases; unmatched junction nucleotides: 7. The CDR3 loop reads CASSLWAGGRDYGYTF. CDR3 coding DNA: TGTGCCAGCAGTTTATGGGCAGGGGGTAGGGACTATGGCTACACCTTC.

The chain uses TRBV14 and TRBJ1-3; D remains unclear. CDR3 length: 14 amino acids. Trimming removed 4 bases at V and 3 bases at J, with 10 bases between. The germline gives CDR1 SGHDN, CDR2 FVKESK. The CDR3: CASSPEGGGNTIYF. The CDR3 DNA reads as TGTGCCAGCAGCCCAGAAGGTGGTGGAAACACCATATATTTT. Full variable domain (remainder filled in from reference TRBV14 and TRBJ1-3): EAGVTQFPSHSVIEKGQTVTLRCDPISGHDNLYWYRRVMGKEIKFLLHFVKESKQDESGMPNNRFLAERTGGTYSTLKVQPAELEDSGVYFCASSPEGGGNTIYFGEGSWLTVV.

The chain has TRBV27 and TRBJ2-1; 14 bases line up with TRBD2. The germline V gene has CDR1 MNHEY and CDR2 SMNVEV (reference sequence). The CDR3 contains 18 residues. Trimming cost V 0 bases and J 9 bases; bases outside gene matches: 10. CDR3 sequence (DNA): TGTGCCAGCAGTTTATCCCTACTGACTAGCGGGGGGGCCGGTGAGCAGTTCTTC. Its translation is CASSLSLLTSGGAGEQFF.

The rearrangement uses TRBV29-1 and TRBJ2-3, with TRBD2 matching 12 bases. Germline assignment: CDR1 SQVTM and CDR2 ANQGSEA. Trimming removed 0 bases from V and 1 base from J; junction bases left unmatched: 11. The CDR3 extends over 19 amino acids. The chain's CDR3 is CSVEDALAGGPVRTDTQYF. DNA of the CDR3: TGCAGCGTTGAAGACGCGCTAGCGGGGGGGCCGGTTCGCACAGATACGCAGTATTTT.

This chain uses TRBV5-5 with TRBJ2-5; D may correspond to TRBD1 or TRBD2 (5 bases each). This CDR3 has 16 amino acids. V was pared by 2 bases and J by 3 bases, with 17 bases between. Looked up from germline, CDR1 is SGHKS and CDR2 is YYEKEE (reference sequence). The CDR3 nucleotides are TGTGCCAGCAGCTTCGGGACGGTCTCTCGGAAAGAGACCCAGTACTTC. Encoded protein: CASSFGTVSRKETQYF. Variable domain in full (rest from reference TRBV5-5 and TRBJ2-5): DAGVTQSPTHLIKTRGQQVTLRCSPISGHKSVSWYQQVLGQGPQFIFQYYEKEERGRGNFPDRFSARQFPNYSSELNVNALLLGDSALYLCASSFGTVSRKETQYFGPGTRLLVL.

This clone is a singleton in its sample. This chain uses TRBV7-9 with TRBJ1-3, with 8 bases aligning to TRBD1. V shed 4 bases, J shed 4 bases, and the junction held 6 bases outside the gene matches. Germline lookup yields CDR1 SEHNR and CDR2 FQNEAQ (reference sequence). This CDR3 region has 15 residues. As DNA, the CDR3 is TGTGCCAGCAGCTCGCAGGGGGCAGGGGGAAACACCATATATTTT. Translating it yields CASSSQGAGGNTIYF. Using reference TRBV7-9 and TRBJ1-3 for the parts outside the CDR3, the full variable domain is DTGVSQNPRHKITKRGQNVTFRCDPISEHNRLYWYRQTLGQGPEFLTYFQNEAQLEKSRLLSDRFSAERPKGSFSTLEIQRTEQGDSAMYLCASSSQGAGGNTIYFGEGSWLTVV.

This chain joins TRBV19 and TRBJ1-1; D is perhaps TRBD1 (5 bases). The CDR3 totals 14 residues. Trimming pared 6 bases from V and 0 bases from J, leaving 11 bases between. CDR1 LNHDA and CDR2 SQIVND come from the germline V gene (reference sequence). CDR3 nucleotide sequence: TGTGCCAGTAGCCGAGGGGAGGTGAACACTGAAGCTTTCTTT. Protein sequence: CASSRGEVNTEAFF. Drawing the rest from reference TRBV19 and TRBJ1-1, the complete variable domain is DGGITQSPKYLFRKEGQNVTLSCEQNLNHDAMYWYRQDPGQGLRLIYYSQIVNDFQKGDIAEGYSVSREKKESFPLTVTSAQKNPTAFYLCASSRGEVNTEAFFGQGTRLTVV.

The chain links TRBV7-2 to TRBJ1-1; 8 nucleotides line up with TRBD1. The germline gives CDR1 SGHTA, CDR2 FQGNSA. V lost 5 bases and J lost 3; bases outside the gene matches: 8. The CDR3 runs 15 residues. The CDR3 loop reads CASSARQGWDTEAFF. The DNA of the CDR3 is TGTGCCAGCAGCGCCCGACAGGGGTGGGACACTGAAGCTTTCTTT.

This chain joins TRBV28 and TRBJ2-7; no clear D. The CDR3 loop spans 13 amino acids. Trimming took 6 bases from V and 0 from J, leaving 9 bases between them. Looked up from germline, CDR1 is MDHEN and CDR2 is SYDVKM. Here the CDR3 reads CASSLTSSYEQYF. DNA of the CDR3: TGTGCCAGCAGCCTGACCTCCTCCTACGAGCAGTACTTC.